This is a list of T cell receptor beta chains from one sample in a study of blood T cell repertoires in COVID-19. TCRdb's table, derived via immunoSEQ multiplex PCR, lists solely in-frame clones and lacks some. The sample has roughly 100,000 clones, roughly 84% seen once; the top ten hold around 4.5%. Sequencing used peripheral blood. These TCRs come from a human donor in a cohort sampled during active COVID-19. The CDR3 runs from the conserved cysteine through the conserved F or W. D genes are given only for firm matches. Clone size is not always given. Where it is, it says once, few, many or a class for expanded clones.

TGTGCCAGCAGTTTAGGCCCCGGCAGGGCGGCCGAAGCTTTCTTT,CASSLGPGRAAEAFF,-,TRBJ1-1,TRBV6-2/TRBV6-3,-
TGTGCCAGCAGCTTGCCCGGGACTCTTTCTGGAAACACCATATATTTT,CASSLPGTLSGNTIYF,-,TRBJ1-3,TRBV5-4,-
TGTGCCAGCAGCTTAACGGTGAACACTGAAGCTTTCTTT,CASSLTVNTEAFF,-,TRBJ1-1,TRBV11-2,-
TGTGCCAGCAGCACGATGGGGGTAGCGGGGGGCCCCGAGGGTGATGAGCAGTTCTTC,CASSTMGVAGGPEGDEQFF,TRBD2,TRBJ2-1,TRBV3-1/TRBV3-2,-
TGTGCCAGCACCCCGGGACTAGCCGTATACGAGCAGTACTTC,CASTPGLAVYEQYF,TRBD2,TRBJ2-7,TRBV2,-
TGTGCCAGTAGTACACAGGGGGCGATTTCACCCCTCCACTTT,CASSTQGAISPLHF,TRBD1,TRBJ1-6,TRBV19,-
TGTGCCAGCAGTCTCCGACAGACCGGGGAGCTGTTTTTT,CASSLRQTGELFF,-,TRBJ2-2,TRBV12-3/TRBV12-4,-
TGCGCCAGCAGCCGGGCCGGACAGGCCGCGAACACTGAAGCTTTCTTT,CASSRAGQAANTEAFF,TRBD1,TRBJ1-1,TRBV4-3,-
TGTGCCAGCAACCTCGCCGGGACAGGGTTGAACCGGGGAGCTGTTTTT,CASNLAGTGLNRGAVF,-,TRBJ2-2,TRBV21-1,-
TGTGCCAGCAGTAAAGGGGCAGGGGGGAGCTCCTACGAGCAGTACTTC,CASSKGAGGSSYEQYF,-,TRBJ2-7,TRBV27,-
TGTGCCAGCAGTGAATGGAGGGGTGGGGCCAACGTCCTGACTTTC,CASSEWRGGANVLTF,-,TRBJ2-6,TRBV6-1,-
TGTGCCAGCAGCCGGGACACCAACAATGAGCAGTTCTTC,CASSRDTNNEQFF,-,TRBJ2-1,TRBV7-3,-
TGTGCCAGTAGTATTCTGGGGGAGGCTAACTATGGCTACACCTTC,CASSILGEANYGYTF,-,TRBJ1-2,TRBV19,-
TGTGCCAGCAGGCTTACCCAGGGACAGGGATATAGCGAGCAGTACTTC,CASRLTQGQGYSEQYF,TRBD1,TRBJ2-7,TRBV28,-
TGTGCCAGCAGGTCTAGGGGGCATTGGCTGAACACTGAAGCTTTCTTT,CASRSRGHWLNTEAFF,TRBD1,TRBJ1-1,TRBV5-6,-
TGTGCCTGGACGGCGACACCCACCGGGGAGCTGTTTTTT,CAWTATPTGELFF,-,TRBJ2-2,TRBV30,-
TGTGCCAGCAGTTGGCGGGCGACTACAGGGCGCACCGGGGAGCTGTTTTTT,CASSWRATTGRTGELFF,-,TRBJ2-2,TRBV6-2/TRBV6-3,-
TGTGCCAGCAGCCAATTAGGACAGGGAATTCAATATAATGAAAAACTGTTTTTT,CASSQLGQGIQYNEKLFF,TRBD1,TRBJ1-4,TRBV4-2,-
TGTGCCAGCTCCCCAAGAGGGGGCGCCAGGGACAATGAGCAGTTCTTC,CASSPRGGARDNEQFF,TRBD1,TRBJ2-1,TRBV18,-
TGTGCCAGCAGCTTTAGGGGGGGAAACACCATATATTTT,CASSFRGGNTIYF,-,TRBJ1-3,TRBV7-9,-
TGTGCCAGCAGCCTGGGACAGGGGTCCACTGAAGCTTTCTTT,CASSLGQGSTEAFF,TRBD1,TRBJ1-1,TRBV2,-
TGTGCCAGCAGCCCACAGGGGACCGGGGAGCTGTTTTTT,CASSPQGTGELFF,TRBD1,TRBJ2-2,TRBV11-2,-
TGTGCCACCAGCAGAGACGGGGGTCCTGACGAGCAGTACTTC,CATSRDGGPDEQYF,-,TRBJ2-7,TRBV15,-
TGTGCCAGCAGCCATTTAGTAGTCAGGGGGAACGAGCAGTACTTC,CASSHLVVRGNEQYF,TRBD1,TRBJ2-7,TRBV7-9,-
TGCGCCACCCCGGGACAGGGGACGCTCGAGCAGTACTTC,CATPGQGTLEQYF,TRBD1,TRBJ2-7,TRBV10-1,-
TGTGCCAGCAGCGCAAGGGGAGCGGGGGGAGGCGAGCAGTACTTC,CASSARGAGGGEQYF,TRBD2,TRBJ2-7,TRBV7-2,-
TGTGCCAGCGGCCTCCCCCCCGGGACAGGGGTTTCTGGCTACACCTTC,CASGLPPGTGVSGYTF,TRBD1,TRBJ1-2,TRBV28,-
TGTGCCACGAGGGCTAGCCGCTCCTACGAGCAGTACTTC,CATRASRSYEQYF,-,TRBJ2-7,TRBV24-1,once
TGTGCCAGCAGCCCTGATGGCGGGTCCAATCAGCCCCAGCATTTT,CASSPDGGSNQPQHF,-,TRBJ1-5,TRBV7-8,few